The clone carrying this TCR beta chain has a handful of counts. Its antigen is as yet unknown. This record belongs to a study of T-cell memory formation after mild COVID-19. Background on the study: Each donor largely had its own TCR clusters. Study results and caveats: Clones contracting day 15 to 85 were balanced CD4/CD8; later expanders leaned CD4+. Those CD4+ clones that contracted were mainly in CM and EM (CD8+ ones in EMRA).

The V segment lost 5 bases and the J segment 0 bases; nucleotides outside the gene matches: 7. Germline CDR1 is SEHNR and CDR2 is FQNEAQ (reference sequence). This CDR3 is 17 amino acids long. Constant-segment primers were used for 5'RACE, and the resulting TCR alpha and TCR beta cDNA libraries carried sample barcodes and UMIs. MiXCR was run by TCRdb on the 5' RACE reads, yielding one entry per CDR3 protein. The sample consists of about 430,000 distinct CDR3 sequences, approximately 19% of them appearing once. Sequencing used PBMCs or a T cell subset sorted from them (not recorded which). This sequence was found in a young man who had mild COVID-19 (a few samples of this study predate the infection). Cell type and time point are not known. V is TRBV7-9 and J is TRBJ2-6, with TRBD1 matching 7 bases. The CDR3 bases are TGTGCCAGCAGCGGTCAACAGGGGAGCTCTGGGGCCAACGTCCTGACTTTC. The encoded protein is CASSGQQGSSGANVLTF.